One and the same sample provided the 12 T cell receptor beta chains below, sequenced in a study of shared clonotypes between healthy human individuals (dated by TCRdb to 2020 to 2021). Libraries were constructed by the immunoSEQ multiplex PCR assay. TCRdb limited this immuneACCESS table to in-frame rearrangements with V and J called. A share of clones is missing; checked studies link under half to unresolved V genes, and the rest is unexplained. This sample gives around 2.1 million clones in total; under 97% of them show up just once. Jointly, the top ten make up roughly 0.13% of the sample. The specimen was naive CD4+ T cells sorted from blood. The meaning of the sample's cell subset or site label: CD45RA+ positively selected. Receptors were obtained from a man younger than 35 in good health.

The chain combines TRBV10-3 with TRBJ2-1, with 8 bases that match TRBD1. This CDR3 is 13 amino acids long. After removal of 5 bases from V and 6 bases from J, the junction contained 3 bases not matched to a gene. CDR1 and CDR2 from the germline V gene are ENHRY and SYGVKD. Here the CDR3 reads CAISPTGVNEQFF. The CDR3 nucleotides read TGTGCCATCAGTCCGACAGGGGTCAATGAGCAGTTCTTC.

The J gene is TRBJ2-2, the V gene TRBV5-6, with D perhaps matching TRBD1 (5 bases). The CDR3 is 15 residues long. CDR1 SGHDT and CDR2 YYEEEE come from the germline V gene. With 5 bases removed from V and 6 bases from J, the gap between germline ends came to 17 bases. For the CDR3, the DNA is TGTGCCAGCAGAACTTCTTCCAGGGTATCCGGGGAGCTGTTTTTT. As protein: CASRTSSRVSGELFF.

V and J are TRBV5-4 and TRBJ2-1, with 9 bases identical to TRBD1. CDR1 and CDR2 from the germline V gene are SGHNT and YYREEE (reference sequence). The CDR3 runs 16 residues. V shed 0 bases and J 10 bases; nucleotides not matched to a gene: 11. CDR3 DNA sequence: TGTGCCAGCAGCTTGGGTGGGACAGGGACTCAGCGGGAGCAGTTCTTC. Translating gives CASSLGGTGTQREQFF.

This clone was seen only a few times. The gene calls are TRBV2 and TRBJ1-5; D gene uncertain. Germline lookup yields CDR1 SNHLY and CDR2 FYNNEI. V was shortened by 4 bases and J by 4 bases, with 11 bases between the two germline ends. CDR3 length equals 14 residues. The CDR3 sequence: CASSVTGRNQPQHF. CDR3 DNA sequence: TGTGCCAGCAGTGTCACGGGGAGGAATCAGCCCCAGCATTTT. The variable domain in full, with the rest retrieved from reference TRBV2 and TRBJ1-5, is EPEVTQTPSHQVTQMGQEVILRCVPISNHLYFYWYRQILGQKVEFLVSFYNNEISEKSEIFDDQFSVERPDGSNFTLKIRSTKLEDSAMYFCASSVTGRNQPQHFGDGTRLSIL.

This clone occurred once. The genes are TRBV18 and TRBJ2-1, with D uncertain. The CDR3 extends over 13 amino acids. The V gene's germline CDR1 is KGHSH and CDR2 LQKENI. The V and J ends lost 3 bases and 7 bases respectively, with 10 bases between them. CDR3 amino acids: CASSPIAENEQFF. In DNA, the CDR3 is TGTGCCAGCTCACCCATTGCTGAGAATGAGCAGTTCTTC.

V and J are TRBV5-1 and TRBJ2-5; 13 positions agree with TRBD2. The CDR3 has 17 residues. Germline V lookup: CDR1 SGHRS, CDR2 YFSETQ. J lost 5 bases, V lost 3 bases, and 10 bases had no gene match. The CDR3 loop is CASSYLLAGGGRETQYF. CDR3 DNA: TGCGCCAGCAGCTACCTACTAGCGGGAGGGGGCCGGGAGACCCAGTACTTC.

This rearrangement joins TRBV10-1 to TRBJ2-7; the match to TRBD1 covers 9 bases. V was pared by 6 bases and J by 4 bases, with 4 bases of the junction left unmatched. CDR3 length equals 13 residues. From germline, CDR1 is WNHNN and CDR2 SYGVQD (reference sequence). The CDR3 DNA follows: TGCGCCAGCAGCCGGGACAGGGAATACGAGCAGTACTTC. Encoded protein: CASSRDREYEQYF.

V is TRBV28 and J is TRBJ2-2; TRBD2 matches 11 bases. Germline loops: CDR1 MDHEN, CDR2 SYDVKM. This CDR3 is 16 amino acids long. After removal of 3 bases from V and 5 bases from J, the junction contained 5 bases not matched to a gene. CDR3 residues: CASSFSRLAGTGELFF. The DNA of the CDR3 is TGTGCCAGCAGTTTCTCCCGACTAGCGGGGACCGGGGAGCTGTTTTTT.

This sequence joins TRBV6-1 and TRBJ1-4; D not certain. Germline CDR1 MNHNS, CDR2 SASEGT. The V gene lost 6 bases and the J gene lost 8 bases, with 10 bases spanning the gap. The CDR3 runs 12 residues. The CDR3, as DNA: TGTGCCAGCAGCCCATCAAGGGAAAAACTGTTTTTT. This encodes CASSPSREKLFF.

Comments on this clone: This sample includes further DNA sequences coding for the same CDR3. The chain couples TRBV5-1 to TRBJ1-1, with D possibly being TRBD1 (5 bases). Germline loops: CDR1 SGHRS, CDR2 YFSETQ. CDR3 length equals 14 residues. Deletions cut 2 bases from V and 1 base from J, with 9 bases between. The CDR3 is CASSLSGQNTEAFF. DNA of the CDR3: TGCGCCAGCAGCTTATCGGGGCAGAACACTGAAGCTTTCTTT. Based on the CDR3 plus reference TRBV5-1 and TRBJ1-1, the full variable domain is KAGVTQTPRYLIKTRGQQVTLSCSPISGHRSVSWYQQTPGQGLQFLFEYFSETQRNKGNFPGRFSGRQFSNSRSEMNVSTLELGDSALYLCASSLSGQNTEAFFGQGTRLTVV.

On this clone: Different DNA sequences within this sample yield the same CDR3. The chain links TRBV6-6 to TRBJ1-5; a weak D match, TRBD1 (6 bases). Trimming shortened V by 2 bases and J by 0 bases, and 11 bases separated the two germline ends. The germline V gene encodes CDR1 MNHNY and CDR2 SVGAGI (reference sequence). This CDR3 region has 16 residues. CDR3 sequence: CASSYLGQYSNQPQHF. Written as DNA, the CDR3 is TGTGCCAGCAGTTACCTCGGACAGTATAGCAATCAGCCCCAGCATTTT.

V and J are TRBV28 and TRBJ2-1; D gene uncertain. The V gene's germline CDR1 is MDHEN and CDR2 SYDVKM. The CDR3 is made up of 13 amino acids. Trimming took off 8 bases at V and 0 bases at J, with 8 bases between the two ends. CDR3 protein: CASSGSSYNEQFF. CDR3 coding DNA: TGTGCCAGCTCCGGTAGCTCCTACAATGAGCAGTTCTTC.